The 16 T cell receptor beta chains in this list originate from one sample, sequenced in a study of cytotoxic CD8 clonotypes in ibrutinib-treated CLL. Assay used: immunoSEQ multiplex PCR; TCRdb lists only in-frame clones, some missing. The data show 58,000 or so clones, around 52% seen once. This specimen consisted of PBMCs, obtained after 12 months of ibrutinib treatment. These receptors were taken from a human donor with chronic lymphocytic leukemia.

The chain combines TRBV30 with TRBJ2-1, with 13 bases aligning to TRBD2. Germline V CDR1 and CDR2: GTSNPN, SVGIG (reference sequence). This CDR3 comprises 17 residues. V lost 5 bases, J lost 0 bases, and 7 bases stayed unmatched. The CDR3 DNA follows: TGTGCCTGGCGACTAGCGGGAGGCTCAGGCTCCTACAATGAGCAGTTCTTC. It codes for CAWRLAGGSGSYNEQFF.

The chain links TRBV6-1 to TRBJ2-7; TRBD2 matches at 10 bases. Unmatched junction bases numbered 6, after V lost 5 bases and J lost 5 bases. The germline CDR1 and CDR2 sequences are MNHNS and SASEGT. The CDR3 is made up of 14 amino acids. CDR3 nucleotide sequence: TGTGCCAGCAGTTTGCTAGCGGGAGTCCACGAGCAGTACTTC. It yields the protein CASSLLAGVHEQYF.

The V call is TRBV9, the J call TRBJ2-1; D uncertain. This CDR3 region has 15 residues. Germline-derived CDR1 and CDR2 are SGDLS and YYNGEE. V lost 0 bases to trimming and J lost 2 bases, with 9 bases between them. The chain's CDR3 is CASSVASSTYNEQFF. For the CDR3, the DNA is TGTGCCAGCAGCGTAGCCAGCTCCACCTACAATGAGCAGTTCTTC.

This chain joins TRBV5-4 and TRBJ2-2; 11 nucleotides align to TRBD2. Germline-derived CDR1 and CDR2 are SGHNT and YYREEE (reference sequence). The CDR3 runs to 17 residues. Trimming cost V 0 bases and J 0 bases; bases outside gene matches: 1. The CDR3 coding sequence is TGTGCCAGCAGCTTGGGACTAGCGGGGACGAACACCGGGGAGCTGTTTTTT. Protein product: CASSLGLAGTNTGELFF.

This chain connects TRBV6-4 to TRBJ1-1; 8 nucleotides agree with TRBD1. There are 14 residues in the CDR3. Per the germline V gene, CDR1 is MRHNA and CDR2 is SNTAGT. Trimming cost V 6 bases and J 5 bases; bases outside gene matches: 8. Here the CDR3 reads CASSKDRVGTEAFF. The CDR3 coding sequence is TGTGCCAGCAGCAAGGACAGGGTGGGTACTGAAGCTTTCTTT.

A few counts support this clone. J is TRBJ1-2 and V is TRBV2; 7 nucleotides align to TRBD1. This CDR3 contains 14 residues. CDR1 and CDR2 (germline): SNHLY, FYNNEI. V was pared by 3 bases and J by 7 bases, with 8 bases of the junction left unmatched. CDR3 in amino acids: CASSDWGQRFGYTF. The CDR3 coding sequence is TGTGCCAGCAGTGATTGGGGACAGCGGTTTGGCTACACCTTC.

In its sample, this clone was seen once. The chain is built from TRBV27 and TRBJ2-6; D is undetermined. CDR3 length equals 13 residues. V lost 7 bases, J lost 0 bases, and 4 bases lay in between. CDR1 is MNHEY and CDR2 is SMNVEV in the germline V gene (reference sequence). In nucleotides, the CDR3 is TGTGCCAGCACCTTCTCTGGGGCCAACGTCCTGACTTTC. Translation gives CASTFSGANVLTF.

A few counts support this clone. V is TRBV6-1 and J is TRBJ2-1, with unresolved D. The CDR3 has 15 amino acids. Germline V lookup: CDR1 MNHNS, CDR2 SASEGT. The ends were cut back, 1 base at V and 2 bases at J, with 9 bases in the middle. The CDR3 loop is CASSEGSSPYNEQFF. DNA of the CDR3: TGTGCCAGCAGTGAAGGGAGCAGCCCCTACAATGAGCAGTTCTTC.

V usage is TRBV6-5 and J usage is TRBJ1-2; perhaps TRBD1 as D (6 bases). This CDR3 is built from 14 residues. V lost 6 bases, J lost 3 bases, and 14 bases lay in between. Per germline, CDR1 MNHEY and CDR2 SVGAGI. CDR3 nucleotide sequence: TGTGCCAGCAGCCAAGGGGGGATTCACTATGGCTACACCTTC. Translating gives CASSQGGIHYGYTF.

The J gene is TRBJ2-7, the V gene TRBV7-6; 11 bases are shared with TRBD2. Germline V CDR1 and CDR2: SGHVS, FNYEAQ. With V trimmed by 1 base and J by 1 base, 12 bases remained unmatched. The CDR3 loop spans 19 amino acids. Here the CDR3 reads CASSLGSGLAAIDSYEQYF. CDR3 sequence (DNA): TGTGCCAGCAGCTTAGGTTCGGGACTAGCGGCTATTGATTCCTACGAGCAGTACTTC.

J is TRBJ2-1 and V is TRBV14, with a tentative D call TRBD1 (5 bases). Deletions cut 3 bases from V and 5 bases from J, with 11 bases between. CDR1 and CDR2 from the germline V gene are SGHDN and FVKESK. The CDR3 runs to 14 residues. In DNA form, the CDR3 reads TGTGCCAGCAGCCATCCGGTCAGGGACAATGAGCAGTTCTTC. Amino acid sequence: CASSHPVRDNEQFF.

The chain is built from TRBV5-4 and TRBJ1-5; D is perhaps TRBD1 (6 bases). Trimming cost V 4 bases and J 7 bases, with 12 bases left between them. The CDR3 spans 13 residues. Germline V CDR1 and CDR2: SGHNT, YYREEE (reference sequence). In nucleotides, the CDR3 is TGTGCCAGCAGCCGGGGGGCAGGGCAGCCCCAGCATTTT. As protein: CASSRGAGQPQHF.

Regarding this clone: A read error may account for a junction end that differs from germline. The chain carries TRBV6-6 and TRBJ2-5, with no clear D. This CDR3 spans 11 amino acids. Per germline, CDR1 MNHNY and CDR2 SVGAGI (reference sequence). CDR3 nucleotides: TGTGCCAGCAGCCACCATGAGACCCAGTACTTC. Protein: CASSHHETQYF.

This clone was seen only a few times. The gene calls are TRBV7-9 and TRBJ2-2; TRBD1 might be the D (5 bases). Trimming stripped 5 bases from V and 9 bases from J, with 13 bases between. CDR3 length equals 13 residues. CDR1 and CDR2 (germline): SEHNR, FQNEAQ (reference sequence). CDR3: CASSGSGSRELFF. The CDR3 region has the DNA TGTGCCAGCAGCGGATCAGGGTCCCGGGAGCTGTTTTTT. The whole variable domain, filled in from reference TRBV7-9 and TRBJ2-2, reads DTGVSQNPRHKITKRGQNVTFRCDPISEHNRLYWYRQTLGQGPEFLTYFQNEAQLEKSRLLSDRFSAERPKGSFSTLEIQRTEQGDSAMYLCASSGSGSRELFFGEGSRLTVL.

The J gene is TRBJ1-6, the V gene TRBV25-1; D is ambiguous. V was pared by 6 bases and J by 5 bases, with 17 bases between. Germline V gives CDR1 MGHDK, CDR2 SYGVNS. CDR3 length: 16 amino acids. This CDR3 reads CASRGGSPSNNSPLHF. Written as DNA, the CDR3 is TGTGCCAGCAGAGGTGGAAGCCCTTCGAATAATTCACCCCTCCACTTT.

The chain recombines TRBV7-6 with TRBJ2-3; TRBD2 aligns across 12 bases. Germline V gives CDR1 SGHVS, CDR2 FNYEAQ. The trim removed 1 base at V and 4 bases at J, leaving 3 bases unmatched. This CDR3 has 16 amino acids. The CDR3 is CASSLGLAGASDTQYF. The CDR3 coding sequence is TGTGCCAGCAGCTTAGGACTAGCGGGAGCCTCAGATACGCAGTATTTT.